The rows below give T cell receptor beta chains drawn from one sample of a study of Ad26.COV2.S vaccination and SARS-CoV-2 variants. The data were produced by immunoSEQ multiplex PCR, yet TCRdb's version contains in-frame clones alone and is incomplete. The sample has fewer than 400,000 clones, 90% seen once. Source: peripheral blood, taken in a trial of Ad26.COV2.S vaccine versus placebo. The origin of the receptors is a person between 18 and 59 years old who received the Ad26.COV2.S COVID-19 vaccine or a placebo. Both conserved end residues are part of each CDR3. Each record gives: J gene, clone size, V gene, D gene, CDR3 DNA, CDR3 protein. D genes are given only for firm matches. Not all rows give a size; the values are once, few, many and, for expanded clones, a class.

>TRBJ2-1|.|TRBV5-6|TRBD2
TGTGCCAGCAGCTTCATGGGCGGGAGCTCCTACAATGAGCAGTTCTTC
CASSFMGGSSYNEQFF
>TRBJ1-2|once|TRBV28|.
TGTGCCAGCTCACAAGGGAGCGTCTATGGCTACACCTTC
CASSQGSVYGYTF
>TRBJ2-5|.|TRBV7-2|.
TGTGCCAGCAGCTTACGCGAGGGCGAGACCCAGTACTTC
CASSLREGETQYF
>TRBJ2-5|once|TRBV3-1/TRBV3-2|.
TGTGCCAGCAGCCAAACCCTCTCGGAGTTTCAAGAGACCCAGTACTTC
CASSQTLSEFQETQYF
>TRBJ1-1|.|TRBV6-5|.
TGTGCCAGCAGAAGGGAGGGGAACGCTGAAGCTTTCTTT
CASRREGNAEAFF
>TRBJ2-2|.|TRBV6-5|.
TGTGCCAGCAGTTACCAGCCGGTCGGCGGGGAGCTGTTTTTT
CASSYQPVGGELFF
>TRBJ1-2|.|TRBV7-2|TRBD1
TGTGCCAGCAGCTTAGGGACAGGGGGCAGGGACTATGGCTACACCTTC
CASSLGTGGRDYGYTF
>TRBJ2-3|.|TRBV6-2/TRBV6-3|TRBD2
TGTGCCAGCAGTCCACCTAGCGGGAGTGGGCTTAGCACAGATACGCAGTATTTT
CASSPPSGSGLSTDTQYF
>TRBJ2-1|.|TRBV9|.
TGTGCCAGCAGCCCCAGACGAGGGTACAATGAGCAGTTCTTC
CASSPRRGYNEQFF
>TRBJ1-4|.|TRBV4-3|.
TGCGCCAGCAGCCAAGATCAGGGAAGTGAAAAACTGTTTTTT
CASSQDQGSEKLFF
>TRBJ1-5|.|TRBV27|.
TGTGCCAGCAGTTTCCGGGGCAATCAGCCCCAGCATTTT
CASSFRGNQPQHF
>TRBJ1-3|.|TRBV7-2|.
TGTGCCAGCAGCTCAGGGGTATCTGGAAACACCATATATTTT
CASSSGVSGNTIYF
>TRBJ2-2|.|TRBV19|TRBD2
TGTGCCAGTAGTTCGTTGAGGGAGGGGACCGGGGAGCTGTTTTTT
CASSSLREGTGELFF
>TRBJ2-2|.|TRBV9|.
TGTGCCAGCAGCGTAGGTGACAGACCGAACACCGGGGAGCTGTTTTTT
CASSVGDRPNTGELFF
>TRBJ1-1|.|TRBV7-2|.
TGTGCCAGCAGCCAGACCGGGACGGTTCTGACAGCTTTCTTT
CASSQTGTVLTAFF
>TRBJ2-1|.|TRBV18|.
TGTGCCAGCTCAGCCGAGACTAGAATCTACAATGAGCAGTTCTTC
CASSAETRIYNEQFF
>TRBJ1-1|.|TRBV5-4|TRBD1
TGTGCCAGCAGCTTGGCCGGGACAGGGGTTAACACTGAAGCTTTCTTT
CASSLAGTGVNTEAFF
>TRBJ1-3|.|TRBV9|.
TGTGCCAGCAGCTTCGGGGCGTCTGGAAACACCATATATTTT
CASSFGASGNTIYF
>TRBJ1-4|.|TRBV15|.
TGTGCCACCAGCAGAGTGAGGGCGCGAGGTGAAAAACTGTTTTTT
CATSRVRARGEKLFF
>TRBJ1-1|.|TRBV2|.
TGTGCCAGCAGGGCCTCGGAGAACACTGAAGCTTTCTTT
CASRASENTEAFF
>TRBJ1-4|.|TRBV15|.
TGTGCCACCAGCAGCGCGGGACACAGTAATGAAAAACTGTTTTTT
CATSSAGHSNEKLFF
>TRBJ1-2|.|TRBV7-9|TRBD1
TGTGCCAGCACCTATTACACAGGGGATGGCTACACCTTC
CASTYYTGDGYTF
>TRBJ1-2|.|TRBV6-1|.
TGTGCCAGCAGTGTCCGACAGTACCAAACTAACTCTGGCTACACCTTC
CASSVRQYQTNSGYTF
>TRBJ2-3|.|TRBV6-5|.
TGTGCCAGCACTCGGGACCGCAGCACAGATACGCAGTATTTT
CASTRDRSTDTQYF
>TRBJ2-7|.|TRBV11-2|.
TGTGCCAGCAGCCTAGATCCCGTTGGCTCCGAGCAGTACTTC
CASSLDPVGSEQYF
>TRBJ2-4|.|TRBV29-1|.
TGCAGCGTTGCCCCCGGGACCTTAGGAAACATTCAGTACTTC
CSVAPGTLGNIQYF
>TRBJ1-3|.|TRBV30|TRBD1
TGTGCCTGGAAAGGGACAGGGTTGGTTTACTTCCGAAACACCATATATTTT
CAWKGTGLVYFRNTIYF
>TRBJ1-1|few|TRBV11-3|.
TGTGCCAGCAGCTTGGGATCCATGAACACTGAAGCTTTCTTT
CASSLGSMNTEAFF
>TRBJ2-5|.|TRBV2|TRBD1
TGTGCCAGCAGTGAAAGGGGGCCCCGTTTCTGGGAGACCCAGTACTTC
CASSERGPRFWETQYF
>TRBJ1-1|.|TRBV12-5|.
TGTGCTAGTGGGACAGAAAAGGGACTTAAGAACACTGAAGCTTTCTTT
CASGTEKGLKNTEAFF
>TRBJ1-1|.|TRBV7-9|.
TGTGCCAGCAGCTCCGGGTCGAACACTGAAGCTTTCTTT
CASSSGSNTEAFF
>TRBJ2-1|.|TRBV7-9|.
TGTGCCAGCAGTTCCTCGGACGACCCCTACAATGAGCAGTTCTTC
CASSSSDDPYNEQFF
>TRBJ2-3|.|TRBV4-1|TRBD1
TGCGCCAGCAGGGGGACAGGGGACTCAGATACGCAGTATTTT
CASRGTGDSDTQYF
>TRBJ2-1|once|TRBV3-1/TRBV3-2|.
TGTGCCAGCAGCCCGGGGACGGGTTTGAGACGGAATGAGCAGTTCTTC
CASSPGTGLRRNEQFF
>TRBJ2-5|.|TRBV24-1|.
TGTGCCACCAGTGATGCCGGGACCGGAAAAGAGACCCAATACTTC
CATSDAGTGKETQYF
>TRBJ2-5|.|TRBV29-1|TRBD1
TGCAGCGTCCCGACAGGGGGCAAGGAGACCCAGTACTTC
CSVPTGGKETQYF
>TRBJ1-1|.|TRBV19|.
TGTGCCAGTAGTATAGATCGGTCAAGGGGGGGGCACACTGAAGCTTTCTTT
CASSIDRSRGGHTEAFF
>TRBJ2-5|.|TRBV7-2|TRBD1
TGTGCCAGCAGCTTAACCGGGACAGGTCAAGAGACCCAGTACTTC
CASSLTGTGQETQYF
>TRBJ2-1|.|TRBV27|.
TGTGCCAGCTCGTGGGCTGGGAATGAGCAGTTCTTC
CASSWAGNEQFF
>TRBJ1-3|.|TRBV7-9|.
TGTGCCAGCAGCTTAGGACAAGGAAACACCATATATTTT
CASSLGQGNTIYF
>TRBJ1-1|.|TRBV28|.
TGTGCCAGCAGACCGCATAGAACACTCCCTGAAGCTTTCTTT
CASRPHRTLPEAFF